This record concerns one T cell receptor (beta chain) sequence. Its target is not known. One junction end disagrees with the germline gene, perhaps due to a read error. The data belong to a study of T cells in Graves' hyperthyroidism and ophthalmopathy. General study findings and limits: Blood also held most thyroid clonotypes expanded beyond 0.001.

The TCR beta CDR3 regions underwent amplification using RNA transcripts as the source. Using the HTBI primer set, a first-round RT-PCR was run on the TCR CDR3. TCRdb fed the multiplex PCR reads into MiXCR, producing one record per CDR3 protein. This sample yields some 620,000 distinct CDR3 sequences, of which roughly 17% are seen a single time; 3.8% belongs to the top ten. Across 18 months, stable Graves' hyperthyroidism was marked by no progression to ophthalmopathy. The sequence came from a woman aged 30 to 39 with Graves' hyperthyroidism. Sequencing input: blood.

The CDR3 DNA follows: TGTGCCAGCAGCCAAAGGGGATCTTCGGGAGACTTC. Translation gives CASSQRGSSGDF. The V call is TRBV4-2, the J call TRBJ2-5, with D possibly being TRBD2 (6 bases). This CDR3 region has 12 residues. Germline CDR1 reads LGHNA; CDR2 reads YNFKEQ.